This T cell receptor (beta chain) was obtained from a study of blood T cell repertoires in COVID-19. Produced via immunoSEQ multiplex PCR; TCRdb's table is partial and in-frame only. The sample has some 140,000 clones; 80% to 90% are singletons. The ends were cut back, 8 bases at V and 2 bases at J, with 10 bases in the middle. Germline V gives CDR1 KGHSH, CDR2 LQKENI. CDR3 length equals 12 residues. This chain connects TRBV18 to TRBJ2-7; D is possibly TRBD2 (5 bases). The sample was peripheral blood. The source is a man between 50 and 59 years old with active COVID-19. In nucleotides, the CDR3 is TGTGCCAGCAAAGAGGGCGCCTACGAGCAGTACTTC. As protein: CASKEGAYEQYF.